Given below is one T cell receptor beta chain in context. The sample originates from a study of T cell changes during pregnancy in multiple sclerosis. Sequencing used immunoSEQ multiplex PCR; TCRdb keeps in-frame clones, though not all of them. This table has about 44,000 clones, 80% to 95% appearing once. V lost 5 bases and J lost 2; bases outside the gene matches: 6. CDR3 length: 15 amino acids. Germline V gene sequence: CDR1 SGHRS, CDR2 YFSETQ. This TCR came from a female donor with multiple sclerosis, enrolled in a pregnancy study. The genes are TRBV5-1 and TRBJ2-7; 11 bases are shared with TRBD2. The specimen was peripheral blood. This CDR3 reads CASSHGLAGPYEQYF. In DNA, the CDR3 is TGCGCCAGCAGTCACGGACTAGCGGGTCCCTACGAGCAGTACTTC.